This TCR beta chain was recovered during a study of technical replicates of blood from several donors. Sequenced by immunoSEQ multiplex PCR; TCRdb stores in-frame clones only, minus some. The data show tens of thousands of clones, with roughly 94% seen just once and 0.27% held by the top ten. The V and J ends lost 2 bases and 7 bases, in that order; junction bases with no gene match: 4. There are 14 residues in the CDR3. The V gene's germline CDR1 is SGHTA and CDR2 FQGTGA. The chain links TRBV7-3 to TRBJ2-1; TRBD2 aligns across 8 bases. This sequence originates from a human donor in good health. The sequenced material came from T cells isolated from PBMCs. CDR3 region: CASSLPVAGNEQFF. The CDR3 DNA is TGTGCCAGCAGCTTACCGGTAGCGGGGAATGAGCAGTTCTTC.